Listed below are T cell receptor beta chains from one sample, sequenced in a study of T cells in narcolepsy. The repertoire was sequenced with immunoSEQ multiplex PCR; TCRdb's copy has only in-frame clones and lacks some. The table records under 35,000 clones, roughly four fifths of them present only once. Sequencing used memory (CD45RA-) CD4+ T cells from blood. The source of these receptors is a human donor in good health. Each CDR3 is given with its conserved first and last residue. Fields, in order: D gene, J gene, clone size, V gene, CDR3 DNA, CDR3 protein. D genes are given only for firm matches. Size is omitted from some rows. Given values are once, few, many or a class for expanded clones.

d_call: NA
j_call: TRBJ1-6
clone_size: once
v_call: TRBV5-6
cdr3_nt: TGTGCCAGCACCTCGTATAACTATAATTCACCCCTCCACTTT
cdr3_aa: CASTSYNYNSPLHF

d_call: TRBD2
j_call: TRBJ2-1
clone_size: NA
v_call: TRBV7-7
cdr3_nt: TGTGCCAGCAGCTTAAAGGCCCCGGGGCTAGCGGGGGCAAATGAGCAGTTCTTC
cdr3_aa: CASSLKAPGLAGANEQFF

d_call: NA
j_call: TRBJ1-1
clone_size: NA
v_call: TRBV5-8
cdr3_nt: TGTGCCAGCAGCTTGTTTGGTCCGGTGAACACTGAAGCTTTCTTT
cdr3_aa: CASSLFGPVNTEAFF

d_call: NA
j_call: TRBJ2-7
clone_size: NA
v_call: TRBV2
cdr3_nt: TGTGCCAGCTCGGGGGAATCCTACGAGCAGTACTTC
cdr3_aa: CASSGESYEQYF

d_call: NA
j_call: TRBJ2-7
clone_size: NA
v_call: TRBV6-1
cdr3_nt: TGTGCCAGCAGTGAAGCCGCCATTCTCCCCTACGAGCAGTACTTC
cdr3_aa: CASSEAAILPYEQYF

d_call: NA
j_call: TRBJ1-2
clone_size: NA
v_call: TRBV4-1
cdr3_nt: TGCGCCAGCAGCCAAGAAGTCCGGGACCGATACTATGGCTACACCTTC
cdr3_aa: CASSQEVRDRYYGYTF

d_call: NA
j_call: TRBJ1-5
clone_size: NA
v_call: TRBV27
cdr3_nt: TGTGCCAGCAGTAGGGGGGGGATGGCCTTGCAGCCCCAGCATTTT
cdr3_aa: CASSRGGMALQPQHF

d_call: TRBD2
j_call: TRBJ2-1
clone_size: NA
v_call: TRBV5-1
cdr3_nt: TGCGCCAGCAGCTTTAGCGGGGCCCCCTCCTACAATGAGCAGTTCTTC
cdr3_aa: CASSFSGAPSYNEQFF

d_call: NA
j_call: TRBJ1-5
clone_size: NA
v_call: TRBV5-1
cdr3_nt: TGCGCCAGCAGCTTGTTTGCAGGTCATCAGCCCCAGCATTTT
cdr3_aa: CASSLFAGHQPQHF

d_call: NA
j_call: TRBJ2-5
clone_size: NA
v_call: TRBV15
cdr3_nt: TGTGCCACCAGCGGGGGGGGGCGCGAGGAGACCCAGTACTTC
cdr3_aa: CATSGGGREETQYF

d_call: NA
j_call: TRBJ1-5
clone_size: once
v_call: TRBV19
cdr3_nt: TGTGCCAGTAGTATAAGGGCCTTCAATCAGCCCCAGCATTTT
cdr3_aa: CASSIRAFNQPQHF

d_call: NA
j_call: TRBJ1-1
clone_size: NA
v_call: TRBV18
cdr3_nt: TGTGCCAGCTCACCGAACGACCAGGGCACTGAAGCTTTCTTT
cdr3_aa: CASSPNDQGTEAFF

d_call: NA
j_call: TRBJ1-3
clone_size: NA
v_call: TRBV2
cdr3_nt: TGTGCCAGCGAGTCCCCAAACACCATATATTTT
cdr3_aa: CASESPNTIYF

d_call: NA
j_call: TRBJ1-5
clone_size: NA
v_call: TRBV18
cdr3_nt: TGTGCCAGCTCACCACGCGGGGGGTATAGCAATCAGCCCCAGCATTTT
cdr3_aa: CASSPRGGYSNQPQHF

d_call: NA
j_call: TRBJ1-2
clone_size: NA
v_call: TRBV6-5
cdr3_nt: TGTGCCAGCAGTGAGCCAGGGGCAGCTCGTGGCTACACCTTC
cdr3_aa: CASSEPGAARGYTF

d_call: NA
j_call: TRBJ1-2
clone_size: NA
v_call: TRBV30
cdr3_nt: TGTGCCGTGTCGGTAGGACTAAACTATGGCTACACCTTC
cdr3_aa: CAVSVGLNYGYTF

d_call: NA
j_call: TRBJ1-2
clone_size: once
v_call: TRBV28
cdr3_nt: TGTGCCAGCAGTTTAAGAGTGATCTATGGCTACACCTTC
cdr3_aa: CASSLRVIYGYTF

d_call: NA
j_call: TRBJ1-6
clone_size: NA
v_call: TRBV28
cdr3_nt: TGTGCCAGCAGCCTGCCAAGGGGAGGGATTTCACCCCTCCACTTT
cdr3_aa: CASSLPRGGISPLHF

d_call: TRBD1
j_call: TRBJ1-1
clone_size: NA
v_call: TRBV7-9
cdr3_nt: TGTGCCAGCAGCTTAAGGACAGGGTTTGGTGAAGCTTTCTTT
cdr3_aa: CASSLRTGFGEAFF

d_call: NA
j_call: TRBJ2-5
clone_size: NA
v_call: TRBV5-1
cdr3_nt: TGCGCCAGCAGCTTGGGGCAGACCCAGTACTTC
cdr3_aa: CASSLGQTQYF

d_call: NA
j_call: TRBJ1-5
clone_size: NA
v_call: TRBV6-1
cdr3_nt: TGTGCCAGCACTCGACGGGCGGTCCCTCAGCCCCAGCATTTT
cdr3_aa: CASTRRAVPQPQHF

d_call: NA
j_call: TRBJ1-5
clone_size: NA
v_call: TRBV27
cdr3_nt: TGTGCCAGCATGCCGGGTTCGTATGTTGGTCAGCCCCAGCATTTT
cdr3_aa: CASMPGSYVGQPQHF

d_call: NA
j_call: TRBJ1-5
clone_size: NA
v_call: TRBV28
cdr3_nt: TGTGCCAGCAGTTCAGTCGTAGAAGGCCATTTT
cdr3_aa: CASSSVVEGHF

d_call: NA
j_call: TRBJ1-2
clone_size: few
v_call: TRBV28
cdr3_nt: TGTGCCAGCAGTGGCACAGGAGGTTCCTATGGCTACACCTTC
cdr3_aa: CASSGTGGSYGYTF

d_call: TRBD1
j_call: TRBJ1-1
clone_size: NA
v_call: TRBV5-6
cdr3_nt: TGTGCCAGCAGCTTTGAGGGGGCGAACACTGAAGCTTTCTTT
cdr3_aa: CASSFEGANTEAFF

d_call: NA
j_call: TRBJ1-5
clone_size: NA
v_call: TRBV10-3
cdr3_nt: TGTGCCATCAGTTTTGACCGTAGCAATCAGCCCCAGCATTTT
cdr3_aa: CAISFDRSNQPQHF

d_call: NA
j_call: TRBJ2-2
clone_size: NA
v_call: TRBV11-1
cdr3_nt: TGTGCCAGCAGCTCGCACCTGAACACCGGGGAGCTGTTTTTT
cdr3_aa: CASSSHLNTGELFF

d_call: TRBD1
j_call: TRBJ1-4
clone_size: NA
v_call: TRBV6-1
cdr3_nt: TGTGCCAGCAGTGAAGTCTTCCTGGGACAGGGTCGTGAAAAACTGTTTTTT
cdr3_aa: CASSEVFLGQGREKLFF

d_call: NA
j_call: TRBJ2-7
clone_size: NA
v_call: TRBV5-1
cdr3_nt: TGCGCCAGCAGCCTTACTTCCTACGAGCAGTACTTC
cdr3_aa: CASSLTSYEQYF